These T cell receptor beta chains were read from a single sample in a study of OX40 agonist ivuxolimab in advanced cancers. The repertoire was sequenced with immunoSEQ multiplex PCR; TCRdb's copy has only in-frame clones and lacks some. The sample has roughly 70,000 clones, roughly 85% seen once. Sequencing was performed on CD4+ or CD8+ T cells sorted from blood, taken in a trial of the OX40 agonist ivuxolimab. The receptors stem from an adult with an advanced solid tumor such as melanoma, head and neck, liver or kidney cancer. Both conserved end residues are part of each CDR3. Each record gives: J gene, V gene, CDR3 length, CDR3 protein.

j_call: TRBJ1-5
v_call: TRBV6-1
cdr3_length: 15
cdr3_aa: CASSIGGRSNQPQHF

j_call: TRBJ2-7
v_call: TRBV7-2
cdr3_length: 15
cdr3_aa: CASSLGAGLSYEQYF

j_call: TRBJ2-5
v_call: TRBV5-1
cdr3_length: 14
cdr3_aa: CASSRQGAGETQYF

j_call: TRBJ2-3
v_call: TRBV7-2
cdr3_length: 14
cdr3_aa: CASSLVWADDTQYF

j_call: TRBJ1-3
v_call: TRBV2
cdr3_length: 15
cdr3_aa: CASRSTGMGGNTIYF

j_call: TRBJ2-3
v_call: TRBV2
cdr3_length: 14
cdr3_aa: CASSDGGSTDTQYF

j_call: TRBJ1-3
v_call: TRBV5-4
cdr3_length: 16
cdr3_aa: CASSLFPGSSGNTIYF

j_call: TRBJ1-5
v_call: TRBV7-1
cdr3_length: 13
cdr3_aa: CASSLHVGQPQHF

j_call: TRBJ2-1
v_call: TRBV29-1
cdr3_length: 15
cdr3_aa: CSVVGDRGHTNEQFF

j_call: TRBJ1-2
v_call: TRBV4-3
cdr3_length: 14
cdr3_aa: CASSQDRGNYGYTF

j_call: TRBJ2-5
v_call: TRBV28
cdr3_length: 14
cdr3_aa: CASSEWTGGETQYF

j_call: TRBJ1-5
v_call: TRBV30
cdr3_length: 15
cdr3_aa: CAWRVKEVGNQPQHF

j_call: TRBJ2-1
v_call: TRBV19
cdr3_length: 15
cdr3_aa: CASKGGIAGGNEQFF

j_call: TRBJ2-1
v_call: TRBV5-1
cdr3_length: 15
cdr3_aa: CASSLEPSGSNEQFF

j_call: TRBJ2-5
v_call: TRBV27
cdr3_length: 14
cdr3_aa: CASTFLGAEETQYF

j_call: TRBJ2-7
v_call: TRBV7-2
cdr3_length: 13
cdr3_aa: CASSSQSSYEQYF

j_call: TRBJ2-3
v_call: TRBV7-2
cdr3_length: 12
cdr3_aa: CASSLVGDTQYF

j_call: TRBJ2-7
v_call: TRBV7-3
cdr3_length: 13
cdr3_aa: CASSSRGTYEQYF

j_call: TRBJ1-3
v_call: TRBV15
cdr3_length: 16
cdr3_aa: CATSRGGVISGNTIYF

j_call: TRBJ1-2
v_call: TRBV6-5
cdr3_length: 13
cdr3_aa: CASSYQARYGYTF

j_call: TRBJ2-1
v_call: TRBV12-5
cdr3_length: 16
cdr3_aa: CASGLVVGTLYNEQFF

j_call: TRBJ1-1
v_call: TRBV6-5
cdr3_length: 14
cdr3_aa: CASSYAAPNTEAFF

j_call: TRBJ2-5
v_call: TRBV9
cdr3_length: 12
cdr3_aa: CASSVDRGEQYF

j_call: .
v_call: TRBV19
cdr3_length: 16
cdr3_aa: CASSITATGLNYEQYF

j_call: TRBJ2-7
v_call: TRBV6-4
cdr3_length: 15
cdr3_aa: CASSVEGGGAYEQYF

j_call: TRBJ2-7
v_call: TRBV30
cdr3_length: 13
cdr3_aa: CAWSTSGSGEQYF